The 14 T cell receptor beta chains reported below all come from one sample, sequenced in a study of OX40 agonist ivuxolimab in advanced cancers. The library was produced with the immunoSEQ multiplex PCR assay. Here the immuneACCESS table is served through TCRdb, limited to in-frame sequences with V and J called. Missing clones are a known gap in these copies; in checked studies unresolved V genes cover under half, and the rest lacks a known reason. This sample has fewer than 35,000 clones in its table, and approximately 85% of those were observed once. The ten largest clones take up 58% of the sample. The sequences come from CD4+ or CD8+ T cells sorted from blood, collected in a trial of the OX40 agonist ivuxolimab. Receptors originate from an adult with an advanced solid tumor such as melanoma, head and neck, liver or kidney cancer.

V usage is TRBV7-9 and J usage is TRBJ2-1, with 7 bases identical to TRBD2. This CDR3 comprises 14 residues. Per germline, CDR1 SEHNR and CDR2 FQNEAQ (reference sequence). The junction had 5 bases not matched to a gene; V was cut back by 8 bases and J by 1 base. The CDR3, as DNA: TGTGCCAGCCATGGGACTAATTCCTACAATGAGCAGTTCTTC. The encoded protein is CASHGTNSYNEQFF.

The V and J genes are TRBV4-1 and TRBJ2-5; D is ambiguous. Matching the DNA end better, TRBJ2-7 makes the J call doubtful. This CDR3 is built from 12 residues. Germline V gene sequence: CDR1 MGHRA, CDR2 YSYEKL. CDR3 nucleotide sequence: TGCGCCAGCAGCCAGAACTTTTACGAGCAGTACTTC. Amino acids: CASSQNFYEQYF.

V gene TRBV5-1 combines with J gene TRBJ2-1; TRBD1 aligns across 8 bases. The CDR3 extends over 14 amino acids. The germline CDR1 and CDR2 sequences are SGHRS and YFSETQ. After removal of 4 bases from V and 6 bases from J, the junction contained 6 bases not matched to a gene. The CDR3 region is CASSPWTGSNEQFF. The CDR3 DNA sequence: TGCGCCAGCAGCCCCTGGACAGGGTCCAATGAGCAGTTCTTC. Filled out from reference TRBV5-1 and TRBJ2-1, the complete variable domain reads KAGVTQTPRYLIKTRGQQVTLSCSPISGHRSVSWYQQTPGQGLQFLFEYFSETQRNKGNFPGRFSGRQFSNSRSEMNVSTLELGDSALYLCASSPWTGSNEQFFGPGTRLTVL.

The V call is TRBV4-1, the J call TRBJ2-1; maybe TRBD2 (5 bases). Deletions cut 3 bases from V and 8 bases from J, with 8 bases between. This CDR3 has 12 residues. Germline CDR1 and CDR2: MGHRA and YSYEKL. The CDR3 here is CASSHDYYEQFF. In DNA form, the CDR3 reads TGCGCCAGCAGCCATGACTATTATGAGCAGTTCTTC.

The chain uses TRBV28 and TRBJ1-4; TRBD1 might be the D (6 bases). V was pared by 6 bases and J by 8 bases, with 16 bases between. Germline-derived CDR1 and CDR2 are MDHEN and SYDVKM. The CDR3 runs to 14 residues. The CDR3 DNA reads TGTGCCAGCAGCTTCGGGGGGGCGAGGGAAAAACTGTTTTTT. It encodes CASSFGGAREKLFF.

The chain carries TRBV6-6 and TRBJ2-7; a possible D gene is TRBD1 (6 bases). Germline CDR1 MNHNY, CDR2 SVGAGI (reference sequence). Deletions cut 8 bases from V and 2 bases from J, with 22 bases between. The CDR3 loop spans 16 amino acids. DNA of the CDR3: TGTGCCAGCCTGGGGGTGGCAGGGGTTGTCCCCTACGAGCAGTACTTC. Protein: CASLGVAGVVPYEQYF.

Only one count was recorded for this clone. The V gene is TRBV5-4, the J gene TRBJ2-7; 7 bases are a match to TRBD1. Germline assignment: CDR1 SGHNT and CDR2 YYREEE (reference sequence). This CDR3 has 13 residues. The junction had 4 bases not matched to a gene; V was cut back by 4 bases and J by 3 bases. Here the CDR3 DNA reads TGTGCCAGCAGCGGACAGGAGAACTACGAGCAGTACTTC. This encodes CASSGQENYEQYF. The whole variable domain, remainder taken from reference TRBV5-4 and TRBJ2-7, is ETGVTQSPTHLIKTRGQQVTLRCSSQSGHNTVSWYQQALGQGPQFIFQYYREEENGRGNFPPRFSGLQFPNYSSELNVNALELDDSALYLCASSGQENYEQYFGPGTRLTVT.

The chain uses TRBV6-6 and TRBJ2-1, with 9 bases aligning to TRBD1. Germline CDR1 and CDR2: MNHNY and SVGAGI (reference sequence). V was pared by 4 bases and J by 0 bases, with 4 bases of the junction left unmatched. The CDR3 covers 16 residues. DNA for the CDR3: TGTGCCAGCAGTTTCATGACAGGGGGCTCCTACAATGAGCAGTTCTTC. This gives the protein CASSFMTGGSYNEQFF.

The chain employs TRBV9 and TRBJ2-3, with no clear D. Germline V gene data show CDR1 as SGDLS and CDR2 as YYNGEE. Trimming left V 2 bases short and J 0 bases short, with 10 bases between. The CDR3 consists of 15 residues. CDR3 coding DNA: TGTGCCAGCAGCGTTGCCCCTTCTAGCACAGATACGCAGTATTTT. Translating gives CASSVAPSSTDTQYF.

The chain uses TRBV6-5 and TRBJ2-7; 7 bases align to TRBD1. Germline V gives CDR1 MNHEY, CDR2 SVGAGI. V lost 6 bases, J lost 3 bases, and 2 bases stayed unmatched. This CDR3 region has 12 residues. The CDR3 sequence is CASSGDSYEQYF. The DNA of the CDR3 is TGTGCCAGCAGCGGGGACAGCTACGAGCAGTACTTC.

This clone was picked up a small number of times. In DNA, the CDR3 is TGTGCCAGCAGCTTAGACTCACCCCTCCACTTT. Amino acids: CASSLDSPLHF. V gene TRBV7-9 combines with J gene TRBJ1-6; D remains ambiguous. The V gene's germline CDR1 is SEHNR and CDR2 FQNEAQ (reference sequence). The CDR3 covers 11 residues. Trimming cost V 1 base and J 10 bases, with 2 bases left between them.

In DNA, the CDR3 is TGTGCCAGCATGGGGCCCGAAAGCTCCTACAATGAGCAGTTCTTC. Translating gives CASMGPESSYNEQFF. This rearrangement joins TRBV5-6 to TRBJ2-1; maybe TRBD1 (5 bases). The CDR3 sequence is 15 residues long. Looked up from germline, CDR1 is SGHDT and CDR2 is YYEEEE. V was trimmed by 6 bases and J by 0 bases, leaving 13 bases between them.

The genes are TRBV30 and TRBJ2-1; D is unresolved. CDR1 and CDR2 (germline): GTSNPN, SVGIG (reference sequence). Trimming shortened V by 3 bases and J by 4 bases, and 10 bases separated the two germline ends. The CDR3 has 13 amino acids. In DNA, the CDR3 is TGTGCCTGGAGCGTCGCCAGGTACAATGAGCAGTTCTTC. Its protein is CAWSVARYNEQFF. The full variable domain, in which reference TRBV30 and TRBJ2-1 provide the parts outside the CDR3, is SQTIHQWPATLVQPVGSPLSLECTVEGTSNPNLYWYRQAAGRGLQLLFYSVGIGQISSEVPQNLSASRPQDRQFILSSKKLLLSDSGFYLCAWSVARYNEQFFGPGTRLTVL.

The rearrangement links TRBV9 to TRBJ2-3; D tentatively fits TRBD1 or TRBD2 (5 bases each). With 0 bases removed from V and 2 bases from J, the gap between germline ends came to 10 bases. The CDR3 is made up of 15 amino acids. In germline, CDR1 is SGDLS, CDR2 YYNGEE. CDR3 DNA sequence: TGTGCCAGCAGCGTAGTCCGTGGGACCACAGATACGCAGTATTTT. Protein sequence: CASSVVRGTTDTQYF.